The 25 T cell receptor beta chains below come from one sample, sequenced in a study of T-cell reconstitution after alpha-beta-depleted transplantation in children. Preparation of the TCRbeta library was carried out with unique molecular identifiers. One entry per CDR3 protein results from TCRdb running MiXCR on the PCR reads. Of almost 500,000 distinct CDR3 sequences listed, 9.5% to 15% are singletons. The sequencing here drew on PBMCs from the stem cell graft donor, taken from the stem cell graft. The receptors stem from a human donor who donated a stem cell graft to a child with combined immunodeficiency.

The table lists this clonotype with a few counts. J is TRBJ2-2 and V is TRBV24-1, with no clear D. The germline V and J ends were trimmed by 4 bases and 7 bases, with 9 bases remaining between them. The length of the CDR3 is 13 residues. Germline V lookup: CDR1 KGHDR, CDR2 SFDVKD. The chain's CDR3 is CATSDQEDGELFF. The CDR3 DNA is TGTGCCACCAGTGACCAAGAGGACGGGGAGCTGTTTTTT.

J is TRBJ2-3 and V is TRBV20-1, with D tentatively TRBD2 (6 bases). This CDR3 contains 15 residues. The V end was cut by 4 bases, the J end by 2 bases, with 16 bases between. Germline lookup yields CDR1 DFQATT and CDR2 SNEGSKA (reference sequence). The CDR3 is CSATLGTGNTDTQYF. The CDR3 DNA reads TGCAGTGCTACCCTCGGGACTGGCAACACAGATACGCAGTATTTT.

At least ten counts were recorded for this clonotype. V usage is TRBV20-1 and J usage is TRBJ2-5; D gene ambiguous. Germline assignment: CDR1 DFQATT and CDR2 SNEGSKA (reference sequence). The ends were cut back, 5 bases at V and 5 bases at J, with 9 bases in the middle. The CDR3 runs to 11 residues. CDR3 region: CSALTRETQYF. CDR3 nucleotide sequence: TGCAGTGCTTTAACTCGGGAGACCCAGTACTTC.

V usage is TRBV7-2 and J usage is TRBJ1-6; no firm D call. The CDR3 is 15 amino acids. Trimming shortened V by 1 base and J by 7 bases, and 11 bases separated the two germline ends. CDR1 SGHTA and CDR2 FQGNSA come from the germline V gene. The CDR3 spells CASSLVGDNNSPLHF. The DNA for the CDR3 is TGTGCCAGCAGCTTAGTCGGGGATAACAATTCACCCCTCCACTTT.

This CDR3 reads CASSVGGLNEQFF. For the CDR3, the DNA is TGTGCCAGCTCGGTGGGAGGATTGAATGAGCAGTTCTTC. This chain links TRBV11-3 with TRBJ2-1; maybe TRBD2 (6 bases). CDR1 and CDR2 from the germline V gene are SGHNT and YENEEA. The V and J ends lost 8 bases and 7 bases respectively, with 15 bases between them. CDR3 length: 13 residues.

Ten or more counts support this clonotype. The chain has TRBV7-2 and TRBJ2-1; possibly TRBD2 for D (6 bases). V shed 4 bases and J shed 5 bases, with 12 bases lying between them. In germline, CDR1 is SGHTA, CDR2 FQGNSA. CDR3 length: 14 residues. CDR3 nucleotide sequence: TGTGCCAGCAGCTATCAGCGGGCCCACAATGAGCAGTTCTTC. Its translation: CASSYQRAHNEQFF.

The chain recombines TRBV18 with TRBJ2-3; 9 bases fit TRBD2. This CDR3 contains 19 residues. Germline V gene lookup returns CDR1 KGHSH and CDR2 LQKENI. V lost 2 bases to trimming and J lost 0 bases; unmatched junction nucleotides: 12. DNA of the CDR3: TGTGCCAGCTCACCAGAACTAGCGGGTCTCTCTCCCAGCACAGATACGCAGTATTTT. Amino acids: CASSPELAGLSPSTDTQYF. Variable domain in full (rest from reference TRBV18 and TRBJ2-3): NAGVMQNPRHLVRRRGQEARLRCSPMKGHSHVYWYRQLPEEGLKFMVYLQKENIIDESGMPKERFSAEFPKEGPSILRIQQVVRGDSAAYFCASSPELAGLSPSTDTQYFGPGTRLTVL.

This clonotype has a handful of counts. J is TRBJ2-3 and V is TRBV7-3, with D tentatively TRBD2 (7 bases). Between the trimmed V and J ends, which lost 3 bases and 4 bases, there was a span of 11 bases. This CDR3 is 14 amino acids long. Germline CDR1 is SGHTA and CDR2 is FQGTGA. The CDR3 protein is CASSFGGPSDTQYF. CDR3 in DNA: TGTGCCAGCAGCTTCGGGGGGCCGTCAGATACGCAGTATTTT.

The chain has TRBV6-9 and TRBJ1-2; 9 positions agree with TRBD1. Trimming cost V 4 bases and J 8 bases; bases outside gene matches: 11. The CDR3 totals 15 residues. From germline, CDR1 is MNHGY and CDR2 SVAAGI. The CDR3 DNA is TGTGCCAGCAGTTTAATGTCGGGACAGGGAGGGGGCTACACCTTC. Its protein is CASSLMSGQGGGYTF.

Many counts were recorded for this clonotype. The chain uses TRBV3-1 and TRBJ2-7, with 7 bases lining up with TRBD2. V gave up 0 bases and J gave up 4 bases; unmatched junction bases: 3. Germline V gene lookup returns CDR1 LGHDT and CDR2 YNNKEL (reference sequence). This CDR3 comprises 14 residues. The CDR3 reads CASSQDIGGYEQYF. The DNA of the CDR3 is TGTGCCAGCAGCCAAGATATCGGGGGGTACGAGCAGTACTTC.

The sample holds a few counts of this clonotype. The rearrangement joins TRBV5-1 to TRBJ2-5; D perhaps matches TRBD1 (6 bases). CDR1 is SGHRS, CDR2 YFSETQ, per germline. This CDR3 is 15 amino acids long. Between the trimmed V and J ends, which lost 3 bases and 0 bases, there was a span of 12 bases. The CDR3 loop reads CASSYHGQNQETQYF. CDR3 DNA sequence: TGCGCCAGCAGCTACCACGGACAGAACCAAGAGACCCAGTACTTC.

The V and J genes are TRBV24-1 and TRBJ2-5, with unresolved D. This CDR3 region has 15 residues. Germline V lookup: CDR1 KGHDR, CDR2 SFDVKD. V lost 5 bases and J lost 0, with 12 bases in between. The CDR3 loop reads CATSAVDQYQETQYF. For the CDR3, the DNA is TGTGCCACCAGTGCGGTAGACCAGTACCAAGAGACCCAGTACTTC.

This clonotype showed up just a few times. The chain has TRBV12-3 or TRBV12-4 and TRBJ2-7; D may be TRBD2 (6 bases). The CDR3 sequence is 11 residues long. The V end lost 5 bases, the J end lost 7 bases, and 9 bases lay between the germline ends. The CDR3, as DNA: TGTGCCAGCAGTGTTCGGGGGGAGCAGTACTTC. Encoded protein: CASSVRGEQYF.

This clonotype turned up a few times. The J gene is TRBJ2-3, the V gene TRBV10-3; 11 bases agree with TRBD1. Germline V gene data show CDR1 as ENHRY and CDR2 as SYGVKD. Germline trimming cut 8 bases from V and 1 base from J; bases unmatched to any gene: 2. The CDR3 runs 14 residues. The CDR3 coding sequence is TGTGCCATCGGGACAGGGGGTCGCACAGATACGCAGTATTTT. Amino acids: CAIGTGGRTDTQYF.

This clonotype turned up a few times. V gene TRBV2 combines with J gene TRBJ1-1; D remains unclear. Trimming left V 0 bases short and J 5 bases short, with 7 bases between. The CDR3 is 13 residues long. Germline CDR1 and CDR2: SNHLY and FYNNEI. The CDR3 DNA is TGTGCCAGCAGTGAAGCGGGTAGTACTGAAGCTTTCTTT. Protein: CASSEAGSTEAFF.

The chain is built from TRBV10-3 and TRBJ2-3; D unclear. V was shortened by 0 bases and J by 5 bases, with 9 bases between the two germline ends. Germline CDR1 ENHRY, CDR2 SYGVKD. The CDR3 sequence is 14 residues long. CDR3 DNA sequence: TGTGCCATCAGTGAGTCGATCGGGCAAGATACGCAGTATTTT. This translates into CAISESIGQDTQYF.

The rearrangement uses TRBV20-1 and TRBJ1-2, with TRBD1 matching over 7 bases. The V gene end was trimmed by 6 bases and the J gene end by 5 bases; junction bases not matched to a gene: 9. The V gene's germline CDR1 is DFQATT and CDR2 SNEGSKA (reference sequence). This CDR3 is 13 amino acids long. As DNA, the CDR3 is TGCAGTGCGCCGACAGGGCCTTTATATGGCTACACCTTC. It codes for CSAPTGPLYGYTF.

This clonotype was counted ten times or more. This rearrangement joins TRBV4-2 to TRBJ2-3; D possibly uses TRBD1 or TRBD2 (5 bases each). CDR1 is LGHNA, CDR2 YNFKEQ, per germline. This CDR3 contains 16 residues. Trimming pared 3 bases from V and 2 bases from J, leaving 15 bases between. This CDR3 reads CASSQNPGRVTDTQYF. CDR3 bases: TGTGCCAGCAGCCAGAATCCGGGACGAGTCACAGATACGCAGTATTTT.

V gene TRBV4-3 combines with J gene TRBJ2-4, with D possibly TRBD2 on 5 matching bases. The V gene's germline CDR1 is LGHNA and CDR2 YSLEER. The CDR3 sequence is 15 residues long. V gave up 2 bases and J gave up 6 bases, with 14 bases separating them. CDR3 region: CASSQTSEGINIQYF. The CDR3 DNA is TGCGCCAGCAGCCAAACTAGTGAAGGGATAAACATTCAGTACTTC.

This chain uses TRBV12-3 or TRBV12-4 with TRBJ2-3; 8 bases are shared with TRBD1. The V gene end was trimmed by 4 bases and the J gene end by 2 bases; junction bases not matched to a gene: 14. There are 18 residues in the CDR3. DNA for the CDR3: TGTGCCAGCAGTTGGGGGACAGGTCCAGGATCGTTCACAGATACGCAGTATTTT. Translated: CASSWGTGPGSFTDTQYF.

The chain joins TRBV6-2 or TRBV6-3 to TRBJ2-1; 9 bases fit TRBD2. V lost 5 bases, J lost 8 bases, and 4 bases stayed unmatched. The V gene's germline CDR1 is MNHEY and CDR2 SVGEGT. The CDR3 covers 13 residues. DNA of the CDR3: TGTGCCAGCAGTGACGTAGCGGGAGATGAGCAGTTCTTC. It codes for CASSDVAGDEQFF.

The V call is TRBV4-3, the J call TRBJ2-7; 7 bases agree with TRBD2. Per germline, CDR1 LGHNA and CDR2 YSLEER. The ends lost 0 bases at V and 2 bases at J; junction bases unmatched: 10. The CDR3 is 17 residues long. CDR3 DNA: TGCGCCAGCAGCCAAGATGCAGGGCTAGCGGAAGCCTACGAGCAGTACTTC. This gives the protein CASSQDAGLAEAYEQYF.

CDR3 in DNA: TGCGCCAGCAGCCAGCCGGGACACGCTTACAATGAGCAGTTCTTC. This translates into CASSQPGHAYNEQFF. The rearrangement links TRBV4-3 to TRBJ2-1, with D possibly being TRBD1 (6 bases). This CDR3 has 15 residues. CDR1 is LGHNA and CDR2 is YSLEER in the germline V gene. V was shortened by 3 bases and J by 4 bases, with 13 bases between the two germline ends.

This clonotype has just a few counts. This chain joins TRBV19 and TRBJ2-3; 7 nucleotides line up with TRBD2. V was clipped by 4 bases and J by 6 bases; unmatched bases: 10. In germline, CDR1 is LNHDA, CDR2 SQIVND (reference sequence). This CDR3 contains 15 residues. The CDR3 region is CASSTRAREGDTQYF. The CDR3 nucleotides read TGTGCCAGTAGTACCCGGGCCAGGGAGGGGGATACGCAGTATTTT.

V is TRBV10-3 and J is TRBJ2-6; no clear D gene. The CDR3 has 14 residues. Trimming shortened V by 3 bases and J by 4 bases, and 7 bases separated the two germline ends. The V gene's germline CDR1 is ENHRY and CDR2 SYGVKD. CDR3 loop: CAISEGLGANVLTF. In DNA, the CDR3 is TGTGCCATCAGTGAAGGGCTCGGGGCCAACGTCCTGACTTTC.